This T cell receptor beta chain was sequenced in a study of T cell responses to AZD1222 COVID-19 vaccine. Sequenced by immunoSEQ multiplex PCR; TCRdb stores in-frame clones only, minus some. Of over 70,000 clones detected, 85% appear once; the ten largest clones hold about a fifth. This CDR3 has 15 residues. The germline gives CDR1 SGHDT, CDR2 YYEEEE. V dropped 3 bases and J dropped 1 base, with 13 bases sitting between them. This sequence originates from an adult in good health. This chain connects TRBV5-6 to TRBJ1-1, with D possibly being TRBD1 (6 bases). Material: peripheral blood, obtained on day 0 of AZD1222 vaccination. This chain's CDR3 is CASSSPGQSNTEAFF. The CDR3 region has the DNA TGTGCCAGCAGCTCCCCGGGACAATCGAACACTGAAGCTTTCTTT.